The 5 T cell receptor beta chains in this list originate from one sample, sequenced in a study of siplizumab effects on memory and regulatory T cells. The data were produced by immunoSEQ multiplex PCR, yet TCRdb's version contains in-frame clones alone and is incomplete. The table includes 100,000 or so clones, about 95% detected once. Sequencing was carried out using non-Treg CD4+ T cells sorted from blood. The receptors shown here come from a human donor in good health.

The CDR3 sequence is CASSESGKANYGYTF. CDR3 nucleotides: TGTGCCAGCAGTGAATCAGGGAAAGCTAACTATGGCTACACCTTC. The rearrangement links TRBV6-1 to TRBJ1-2; the D gene is possibly TRBD1 (5 bases). The V end lost 2 bases, the J end lost 0 bases, and 10 bases lay between the germline ends. CDR3 length: 15 residues. CDR1 and CDR2 from the germline V gene are MNHNS and SASEGT.

The V and J genes are TRBV28 and TRBJ1-5, with 9 positions matching TRBD1. V dropped 2 bases and J dropped 3; count of bases not matched to a gene: 2. From germline, CDR1 is MDHEN and CDR2 SYDVKM. CDR3 length equals 15 residues. CDR3 in DNA: TGTGCCAGCAGTTTAGGACAGGGGAACAATCAGCCCCAGCATTTT. Its protein product is CASSLGQGNNQPQHF.

The V and J genes are TRBV11-2 and TRBJ2-7; no firm D call. The CDR3 covers 12 residues. Trimming removed 0 bases at V and 7 bases at J, with 7 bases between. CDR1 is SGHAT and CDR2 is FQNNGV in the germline V gene. CDR3 in DNA: TGTGCCAGCAGCTTAGATACAGATGAGCAGTACTTC. Translation: CASSLDTDEQYF.

A remark on this clone: The same CDR3 is also encoded by other DNA sequences in this sample. This chain joins TRBV5-1 and TRBJ1-1, with 9 bases fitting TRBD1. Germline values: CDR1 SGHRS, CDR2 YFSETQ. The CDR3 is 14 residues long. After removal of 0 bases from V and 4 bases from J, the junction contained 1 base not matched to a gene. Here the CDR3 reads CASSLGQGGTEAFF. Written as DNA, the CDR3 is TGCGCCAGCAGCTTGGGACAGGGGGGCACTGAAGCTTTCTTT. The full variable domain, with the rest looked up from reference TRBV5-1 and TRBJ1-1, is KAGVTQTPRYLIKTRGQQVTLSCSPISGHRSVSWYQQTPGQGLQFLFEYFSETQRNKGNFPGRFSGRQFSNSRSEMNVSTLELGDSALYLCASSLGQGGTEAFFGQGTRLTVV.

The chain carries TRBV5-6 and TRBJ2-1; D remains unclear. Germline assignment: CDR1 SGHDT and CDR2 YYEEEE. The V gene lost 0 bases and the J gene lost 0 bases, with 7 bases spanning the gap. The CDR3 runs 15 residues. The CDR3: CASSLGTDSYNEQFF. CDR3 DNA: TGTGCCAGCAGCTTGGGTACAGACTCCTACAATGAGCAGTTCTTC.